One sample yielded the 25 T cell receptor beta chains listed below, sequenced in a study of T cell clonotyping in hematopoietic cell transplantation. Produced via immunoSEQ multiplex PCR; TCRdb's table is partial and in-frame only. The repertoire holds 37,000 or so clones, over 80% seen once, with about 2% in the top ten. The specimen was peripheral blood mononuclear cells. The receptors were sampled from a middle-aged woman in good health. Some clones in this sample may be carry-over from other donors' samples.

This clone was found once. The chain has TRBV5-1 and TRBJ1-5; D call uncertain. In germline, CDR1 is SGHRS, CDR2 YFSETQ. Trimming shortened V by 1 base and J by 1 base, and 12 bases separated the two germline ends. The CDR3 totals 16 residues. The DNA of the CDR3 is TGCGCCAGCAGCTTGCGGACCCAACGGAGCAATCAGCCCCAGCATTTT. Translated: CASSLRTQRSNQPQHF. Together with reference TRBV5-1 and TRBJ1-5, the CDR3 gives the full variable domain: KAGVTQTPRYLIKTRGQQVTLSCSPISGHRSVSWYQQTPGQGLQFLFEYFSETQRNKGNFPGRFSGRQFSNSRSEMNVSTLELGDSALYLCASSLRTQRSNQPQHFGDGTRLSIL.

The chain couples TRBV11-3 to TRBJ2-2, with TRBD2 matching over 10 bases. Germline V gene sequence: CDR1 SGHNT, CDR2 YENEEA. V was clipped by 5 bases and J by 5 bases; unmatched bases: 8. This CDR3 spans 16 amino acids. The DNA for the CDR3 is TGTGCCAGCAGCCCCCAAGCGGGAGGGTCTACCGGGGAGCTGTTTTTT. Residues: CASSPQAGGSTGELFF. Full variable domain (rest looked up from reference TRBV11-3 and TRBJ2-2): EAGVVQSPRYKIIEKKQPVAFWCNPISGHNTLYWYLQNLGQGPELLIRYENEEAVDDSQLPKDRFSAERLKGVDSTLKIQPAELGDSAVYLCASSPQAGGSTGELFFGEGSRLTVL.

This sequence joins TRBV28 and TRBJ2-1, with 12 bases lining up with TRBD2. This CDR3 has 16 residues. CDR1 is MDHEN, CDR2 SYDVKM, per germline. With V trimmed by 3 bases and J by 4 bases, 4 bases remained unmatched. Here the CDR3 DNA reads TGTGCCAGCAGTTTCCTAGCGGGAGGGCCTTACAATGAGCAGTTCTTC. This codes for CASSFLAGGPYNEQFF.

This chain connects TRBV6-1 to TRBJ2-5; the D is unclear. CDR1 is MNHNS and CDR2 is SASEGT in the germline V gene. The length of the CDR3 is 16 residues. The V and J ends lost 0 bases and 5 bases respectively, with 16 bases between them. CDR3 amino acids: CASSEAHSSRWETQYF. In DNA form, the CDR3 reads TGTGCCAGCAGTGAAGCGCACAGCTCCAGATGGGAGACCCAGTACTTC.

The rearrangement uses TRBV9 and TRBJ2-7; D is possibly TRBD1 (5 bases). The germline V and J ends were trimmed by 2 bases and 4 bases, with 7 bases remaining between them. There are 12 residues in the CDR3. Per germline, CDR1 SGDLS and CDR2 YYNGEE. For the CDR3, the DNA is TGTGCCAGCAGCGTGGACAATTACGAGCAGTACTTC. It translates to CASSVDNYEQYF.

The chain uses TRBV5-1 and TRBJ1-1; D is unclear. Germline V gene lookup returns CDR1 SGHRS and CDR2 YFSETQ. V lost 0 bases and J lost 1, with 10 bases in between. The CDR3 runs to 15 residues. The CDR3 coding sequence is TGCGCCAGCAGCTTGGGGGTTAGTCAGAACACTGAAGCTTTCTTT. It specifies CASSLGVSQNTEAFF.

The V call is TRBV11-2, the J call TRBJ1-4, with D perhaps TRBD1 (5 bases). CDR1 is SGHAT and CDR2 is FQNNGV in the germline V gene. This CDR3 has 14 residues. With 2 bases removed from V and 8 bases from J, the gap between germline ends came to 12 bases. CDR3 loop: CASSLFRGEEKLFF. The CDR3 coding sequence is TGTGCCAGCAGCTTATTCCGGGGGGAGGAAAAACTGTTTTTT.

The rearrangement uses TRBV19 and TRBJ2-2; D is perhaps TRBD2 (6 bases). Trimming shortened V by 5 bases and J by 5 bases, and 18 bases separated the two germline ends. Looked up from germline, CDR1 is LNHDA and CDR2 is SQIVND (reference sequence). The CDR3 runs to 16 residues. The CDR3 bases are TGTGCCAGTAGTCCGGCGGGAACGGAGGGGACCGGGGAGCTGTTTTTT. Its translation: CASSPAGTEGTGELFF.

V usage is TRBV18 and J usage is TRBJ2-7; TRBD1 might be the D (5 bases). This CDR3 has 12 residues. Trimming removed 2 bases from V and 6 bases from J, with 8 bases in between. CDR1 is KGHSH, CDR2 LQKENI, per germline. CDR3 residues: CASSPRGSEQYF. The DNA for the CDR3 is TGTGCCAGCTCACCAAGGGGCAGCGAGCAGTACTTC.

The chain joins TRBV27 to TRBJ2-1, with 13 bases fitting TRBD2. This CDR3 comprises 16 residues. In germline, CDR1 is MNHEY, CDR2 SMNVEV (reference sequence). With 8 bases clipped from V and 7 bases from J, the junction kept 11 bases outside the gene matches. The CDR3 nucleotides are TGTGCCAGCCTGGGACTAGCGGGACGTGGGGGAAATGAGCAGTTCTTC. This gives the protein CASLGLAGRGGNEQFF.

This sequence joins TRBV19 and TRBJ1-5; 8 bases are a match to TRBD1. This CDR3 is 16 amino acids long. V lost 4 bases, J lost 5 bases, and 10 bases stayed unmatched. Per germline, CDR1 LNHDA and CDR2 SQIVND (reference sequence). The CDR3 DNA reads as TGTGCCAGTAGTAGACTAAGACAGGGGATATATCAGCCCCAGCATTTT. It encodes CASSRLRQGIYQPQHF.

The chain joins TRBV5-4 to TRBJ2-5; D might be TRBD1 (6 bases). CDR3 length: 13 amino acids. V lost 4 bases to trimming and J lost 2 bases, with 9 bases between them. The V gene's germline CDR1 is SGHNT and CDR2 YYREEE (reference sequence). CDR3 nucleotide sequence: TGTGCCAGCAGCGGGGGCAGACAAGAGACCCAGTACTTC. Amino acids: CASSGGRQETQYF. Full variable domain (missing parts from reference TRBV5-4 and TRBJ2-5): ETGVTQSPTHLIKTRGQQVTLRCSSQSGHNTVSWYQQALGQGPQFIFQYYREEENGRGNFPPRFSGLQFPNYSSELNVNALELDDSALYLCASSGGRQETQYFGPGTRLLVL.

The chain recombines TRBV25-1 with TRBJ2-7; 8 nucleotides line up with TRBD2. Germline trimming cut 7 bases from V and 0 bases from J; bases unmatched to any gene: 5. The CDR3 extends over 14 amino acids. CDR1 MGHDK and CDR2 SYGVNS come from the germline V gene. CDR3: CASTPTSVSYEQYF. The CDR3 DNA reads TGTGCCAGCACCCCGACTAGCGTCTCCTACGAGCAGTACTTC.

The gene calls are TRBV18 and TRBJ1-3; TRBD1 agrees at 8 bases. CDR1 is KGHSH and CDR2 is LQKENI in the germline V gene. After removal of 6 bases from V and 0 bases from J, the junction contained 10 bases not matched to a gene. The CDR3 spans 17 residues. This CDR3 reads CASSPVAGGVSGNTIYF. In DNA, the CDR3 is TGTGCCAGCTCGCCTGTGGCAGGGGGCGTCTCTGGAAACACCATATATTTT.

This chain uses TRBV13 with TRBJ2-7, with 12 positions matching TRBD2. In germline, CDR1 is PRHDT, CDR2 FYEKMQ (reference sequence). V shed 5 bases and J 8 bases; nucleotides not matched to a gene: 7. The CDR3 has 14 residues. The CDR3 protein is CASSASGRGGQQYF. CDR3 nucleotides: TGTGCCAGCAGCGCTAGCGGGAGGGGAGGCCAGCAGTACTTC.

The chain is built from TRBV6-6 and TRBJ1-5; no reliable D call. The V end was cut by 2 bases, the J end by 3 bases, with 8 bases between. Germline CDR1 reads MNHNY; CDR2 reads SVGAGI (reference sequence). CDR3 length: 14 amino acids. The CDR3 spells CASSYVSHNQPQHF. DNA for the CDR3: TGTGCCAGCAGTTACGTTTCACACAATCAGCCCCAGCATTTT.

This clone was seen only a few times. This chain uses TRBV7-8 with TRBJ1-5, with 7 bases that match TRBD1. This CDR3 region has 16 residues. J lost 3 bases, V lost 5 bases, and 10 bases had no gene match. Germline values: CDR1 SGHVS, CDR2 FQNEAQ. As DNA, the CDR3 is TGTGCCAGCAGCCCCAGTATAGACAGGGCCAATCAGCCCCAGCATTTT. It yields the protein CASSPSIDRANQPQHF.

The V gene is TRBV5-1, the J gene TRBJ1-1, with TRBD1 matching 9 bases. The V and J ends lost 4 bases and 5 bases, in that order; junction bases with no gene match: 9. The CDR3 sequence is 15 residues long. Germline CDR1 SGHRS, CDR2 YFSETQ. CDR3 DNA: TGCGCCAGCAGCGCAGAGGGACAGGGTTGGACTGAAGCTTTCTTT. Its translation is CASSAEGQGWTEAFF.

V gene TRBV5-1 combines with J gene TRBJ1-5; TRBD1 is a possible D gene (6 bases). The CDR3 spans 16 residues. Germline V gives CDR1 SGHRS, CDR2 YFSETQ. V lost 4 bases and J 4 bases, leaving 18 bases between the germline ends. CDR3 nucleotides: TGCGCCAGCAGCCCGGGGCTGGGGGCATTTAATCAGCCCCAGCATTTT. Protein: CASSPGLGAFNQPQHF.

This rearrangement joins TRBV5-1 to TRBJ2-1, with 7 bases that match TRBD2. V lost 1 base, J lost 3 bases, and 7 bases stayed unmatched. The CDR3 extends over 16 amino acids. Germline V gene data show CDR1 as SGHRS and CDR2 as YFSETQ. The CDR3 loop reads CASSLRPAGVYNEQFF. In nucleotides, the CDR3 is TGCGCCAGCAGCTTGCGGCCCGCGGGGGTCTACAATGAGCAGTTCTTC.

V is TRBV5-1 and J is TRBJ2-1; TRBD1 might be the D (6 bases). Trimming removed 0 bases from V and 3 bases from J, with 10 bases in between. The CDR3 sequence is 15 residues long. In germline, CDR1 is SGHRS, CDR2 YFSETQ. The CDR3 loop is CASSLVAGDYNEQFF. In DNA, the CDR3 is TGCGCCAGCAGCTTGGTGGCAGGGGACTACAATGAGCAGTTCTTC.

The table lists this clone with a count of one. CDR3: CASNAGTLIYEQYF. The CDR3 DNA reads TGTGCCAGCAACGCCGGGACACTGATCTACGAGCAGTACTTC. This chain joins TRBV27 and TRBJ2-7; the D gene is possibly TRBD1 (6 bases). This CDR3 has 14 amino acids. V was pared by 7 bases and J by 3 bases, with 16 bases between. Germline assignment: CDR1 MNHEY and CDR2 SMNVEV (reference sequence).

The genes are TRBV7-9 and TRBJ1-2; a weak D match, TRBD1 (5 bases). V was pared by 7 bases and J by 2 bases, with 11 bases between. Germline V gene lookup returns CDR1 SEHNR and CDR2 FQNEAQ (reference sequence). The CDR3 has 13 residues. The CDR3 DNA reads as TGTGCCAGCACTCAGGGATGGAACTATGGCTACACCTTC. Translated, it gives CASTQGWNYGYTF. Full variable domain (outside the CDR3, taken from reference TRBV7-9 and TRBJ1-2): DTGVSQNPRHKITKRGQNVTFRCDPISEHNRLYWYRQTLGQGPEFLTYFQNEAQLEKSRLLSDRFSAERPKGSFSTLEIQRTEQGDSAMYLCASTQGWNYGYTFGSGTRLTVV.

This clone was seen more than once but under ten times. The chain has TRBV2 and TRBJ2-7; D remains unclear. Germline V gene sequence: CDR1 SNHLY, CDR2 FYNNEI. V was cut by 8 bases and J by 4 bases, with 15 bases left in between. There are 13 residues in the CDR3. CDR3 sequence reads: CASCVGRWYEQYF. As DNA, the CDR3 is TGTGCCAGCTGTGTGGGCAGGTGGTACGAGCAGTACTTC. The full variable domain, rest sourced from reference TRBV2 and TRBJ2-7, is EPEVTQTPSHQVTQMGQEVILRCVPISNHLYFYWYRQILGQKVEFLVSFYNNEISEKSEIFDDQFSVERPDGSNFTLKIRSTKLEDSAMYFCASCVGRWYEQYFGPGTRLTVT.

The chain joins TRBV7-9 to TRBJ2-2, with no clear D. The V end lost 0 bases, the J end lost 3 bases, and 5 bases lay between the germline ends. Germline V gives CDR1 SEHNR, CDR2 FQNEAQ (reference sequence). This CDR3 comprises 14 residues. In DNA, the CDR3 is TGTGCCAGCAGCTTAGCCGGGTACACCGGGGAGCTGTTTTTT. The encoded protein is CASSLAGYTGELFF.